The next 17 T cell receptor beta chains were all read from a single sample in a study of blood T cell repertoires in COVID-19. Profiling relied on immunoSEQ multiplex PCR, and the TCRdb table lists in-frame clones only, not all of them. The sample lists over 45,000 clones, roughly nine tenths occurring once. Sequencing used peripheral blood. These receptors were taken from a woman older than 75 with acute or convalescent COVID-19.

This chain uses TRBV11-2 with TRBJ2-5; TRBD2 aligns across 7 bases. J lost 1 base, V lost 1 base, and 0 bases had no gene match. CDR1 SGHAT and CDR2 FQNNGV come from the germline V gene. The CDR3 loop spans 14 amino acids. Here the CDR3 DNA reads TGTGCCAGCAGCTTAGCGGGGGGCCAAGAGACCCAGTACTTC. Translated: CASSLAGGQETQYF.

The CDR3 coding sequence is TGTGCCAGCAGCCTTGGACAGGGGACCTATGGCTACACCTTC. This gives the protein CASSLGQGTYGYTF. The rearrangement uses TRBV4-2 and TRBJ1-2, with 9 bases matching TRBD1. CDR1 is LGHNA, CDR2 YNFKEQ, per germline. The CDR3 consists of 14 residues. Losses at the gene ends were 4 bases for V and 4 bases for J; bases not matched to a gene: 4.

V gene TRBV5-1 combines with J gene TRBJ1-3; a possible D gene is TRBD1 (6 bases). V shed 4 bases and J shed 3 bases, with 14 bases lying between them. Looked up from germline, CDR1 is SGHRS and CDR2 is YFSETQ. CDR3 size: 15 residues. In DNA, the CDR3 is TGCGCCAGCAGCCTTGCGGGGGGCTATGGAAACACCATATATTTT. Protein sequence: CASSLAGGYGNTIYF.

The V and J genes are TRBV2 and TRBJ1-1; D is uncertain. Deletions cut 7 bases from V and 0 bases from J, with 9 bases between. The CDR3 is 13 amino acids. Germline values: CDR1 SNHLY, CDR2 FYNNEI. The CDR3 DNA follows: TGTGCCAGCACCCCGAGGATGAACACTGAAGCTTTCTTT. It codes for CASTPRMNTEAFF.

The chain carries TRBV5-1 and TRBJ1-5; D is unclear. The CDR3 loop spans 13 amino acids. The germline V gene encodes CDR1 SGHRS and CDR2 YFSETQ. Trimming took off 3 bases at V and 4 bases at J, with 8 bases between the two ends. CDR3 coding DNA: TGCGCCAGCAGCTCCACACCTAATCAGCCCCAGCATTTT. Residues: CASSSTPNQPQHF.

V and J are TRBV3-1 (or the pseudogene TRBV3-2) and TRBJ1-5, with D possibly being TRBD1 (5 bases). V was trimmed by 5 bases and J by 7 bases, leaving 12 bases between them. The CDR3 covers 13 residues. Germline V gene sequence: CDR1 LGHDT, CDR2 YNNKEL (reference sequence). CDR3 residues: CASSVPGIQPQHF. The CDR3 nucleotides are TGTGCCAGCAGCGTTCCAGGGATACAGCCCCAGCATTTT.

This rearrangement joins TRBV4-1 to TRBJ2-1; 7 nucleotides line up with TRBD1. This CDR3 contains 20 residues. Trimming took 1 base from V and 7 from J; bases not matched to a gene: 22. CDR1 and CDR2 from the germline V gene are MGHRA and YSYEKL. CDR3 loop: CASSQGTGTVKGESKNEQFF. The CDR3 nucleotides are TGCGCCAGCAGCCAAGGCACCGGGACAGTTAAGGGAGAATCAAAGAATGAGCAGTTCTTC.

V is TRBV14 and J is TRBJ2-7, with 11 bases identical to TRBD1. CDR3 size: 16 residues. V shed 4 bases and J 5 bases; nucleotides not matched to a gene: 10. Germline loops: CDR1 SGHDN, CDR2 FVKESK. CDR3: CASSLYRDRGIDEQYF. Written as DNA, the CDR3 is TGTGCCAGCAGCCTTTACCGGGACAGGGGGATCGACGAGCAGTACTTC.

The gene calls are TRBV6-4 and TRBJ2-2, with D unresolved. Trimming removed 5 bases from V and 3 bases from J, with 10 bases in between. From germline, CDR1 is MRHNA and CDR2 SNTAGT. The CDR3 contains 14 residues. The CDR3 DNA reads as TGTGCCAGCAGTCCATTGCAGGACACCGGGGAGCTGTTTTTT. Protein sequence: CASSPLQDTGELFF.

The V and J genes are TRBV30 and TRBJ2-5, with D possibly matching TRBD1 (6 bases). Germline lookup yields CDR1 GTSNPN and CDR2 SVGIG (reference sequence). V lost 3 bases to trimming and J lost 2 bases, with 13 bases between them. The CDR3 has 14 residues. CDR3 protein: CAWSLGGKQETQYF. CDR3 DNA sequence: TGTGCCTGGAGCCTAGGGGGAAAACAAGAGACCCAGTACTTC.

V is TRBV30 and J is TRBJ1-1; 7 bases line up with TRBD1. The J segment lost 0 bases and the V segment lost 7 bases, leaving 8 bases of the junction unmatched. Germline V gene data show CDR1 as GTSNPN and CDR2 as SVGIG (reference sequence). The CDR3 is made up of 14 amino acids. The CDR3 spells CASTTGFMNTEAFF. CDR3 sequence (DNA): TGTGCCTCAACGACAGGGTTCATGAACACTGAAGCTTTCTTT.

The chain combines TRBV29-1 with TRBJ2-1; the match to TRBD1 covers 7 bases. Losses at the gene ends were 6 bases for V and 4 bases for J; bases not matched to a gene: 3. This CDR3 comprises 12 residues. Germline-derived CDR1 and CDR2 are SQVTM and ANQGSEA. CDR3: CSVGTEYNEQFF. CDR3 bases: TGCAGCGTAGGGACAGAATACAATGAGCAGTTCTTC.

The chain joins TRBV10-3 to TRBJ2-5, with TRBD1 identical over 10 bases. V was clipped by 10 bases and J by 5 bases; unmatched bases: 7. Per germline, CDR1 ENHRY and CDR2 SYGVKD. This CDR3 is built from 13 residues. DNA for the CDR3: TGTGCCACCTACGGGACAGGGGTGGAGACCCAGTACTTC. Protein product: CATYGTGVETQYF.

Written as DNA, the CDR3 is TGCGCCAGCAGGGACAGGGGACAGGCCGGCAATGAGCAGTTCTTC. The encoded protein is CASRDRGQAGNEQFF. The chain links TRBV4-1 to TRBJ2-1; 9 positions agree with TRBD1. Germline V CDR1 and CDR2: MGHRA, YSYEKL. V lost 6 bases, J lost 6 bases, and 9 bases stayed unmatched. The CDR3 has 15 amino acids.

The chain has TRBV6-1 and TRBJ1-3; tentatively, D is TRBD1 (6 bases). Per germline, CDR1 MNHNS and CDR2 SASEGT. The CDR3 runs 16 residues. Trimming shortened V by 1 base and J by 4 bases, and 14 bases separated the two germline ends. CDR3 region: CASSEVSGASGNTIYF. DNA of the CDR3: TGTGCCAGCAGTGAAGTCTCAGGGGCATCCGGAAACACCATATATTTT.

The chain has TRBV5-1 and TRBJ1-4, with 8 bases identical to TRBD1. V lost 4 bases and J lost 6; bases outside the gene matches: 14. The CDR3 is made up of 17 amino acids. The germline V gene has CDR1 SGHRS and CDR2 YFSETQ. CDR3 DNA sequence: TGCGCCAGCAGCGAGGAATACCGAGGGACAGGCTATGAAAAACTGTTTTTT. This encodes CASSEEYRGTGYEKLFF.

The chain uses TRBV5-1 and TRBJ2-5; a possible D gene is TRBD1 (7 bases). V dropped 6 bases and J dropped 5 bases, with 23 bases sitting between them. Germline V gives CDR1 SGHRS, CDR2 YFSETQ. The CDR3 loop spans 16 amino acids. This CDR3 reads CASIPTGDPRGETQYF. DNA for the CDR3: TGCGCCAGCATCCCGACGGGGGACCCCAGGGGGGAGACCCAGTACTTC.